This TCR beta chain is from a study of OX40 agonist ivuxolimab in advanced cancers. At the level of the study: Checkpoint inhibitors had been given previously to roughly 36% of patients. General observations from the study: CD4+ T cells averaged fewer expanded clones than CD8+ T cells. Undetermined was the antigen specificity of the expanded peripheral T cells. At doses 0.1 to 3.0 mg/kg, CD4+ and CD8+ clones expanded.

In the case of this clone: Its antigen is unknown.

This CDR3 is 15 amino acids long. Trimming cost V 4 bases and J 5 bases; bases outside gene matches: 7. Germline CDR1 and CDR2: ENHRY and SYGVKD. Produced via immunoSEQ multiplex PCR; TCRdb's table is partial and in-frame only. The repertoire consists of around 75,000 clones, with more than 70% occurring once and the leading ten covering roughly 10%. The TCR comes from an adult with an advanced solid tumor such as melanoma, head and neck, liver or kidney cancer. This chain joins TRBV10-3 and TRBJ2-1, with TRBD2 matching over 8 bases. This sample comprised CD4+ or CD8+ T cells sorted from blood, obtained in a trial of the OX40 agonist ivuxolimab. CDR3 in amino acids: CAISGALAVNNEQFF. The CDR3 region has the DNA TGTGCCATCAGTGGCGCACTAGCGGTAAACAATGAGCAGTTCTTC.